This entry lists 9 T cell receptor beta chains sequenced from one sample in a study of T cell clonality in common variable immunodeficiency. Antigen specificity for these receptors is unknown. Study-wide points: Fewer deletions and N-nucleotide insertions were reportedly seen in common variable immunodeficiency TCR beta sequences.

The assay was immunoSEQ multiplex PCR, and TCRdb's table has in-frame clones only and misses some. The counts give roughly 34,000 clones, none of them seen only once; about 26% is held by the top ten. The specimen was peripheral blood mononuclear cells. Receptor source: a human donor with common variable immunodeficiency.

This clone turned up a few times. The junction differs from germline at one of its ends, possibly a read error. Read coverage stops 3 residues before the CDR3 terminus; the germline J gene supplies the remainder. The rearrangement joins TRBV7-9 to TRBJ1-4; tentatively, D is TRBD1 (5 bases). The germline CDR1 and CDR2 sequences are SEHNR and FQNEAQ (reference sequence). The length of the CDR3 is 14 residues. CDR3 loop: CSSSFRQHNEKLFF. The sequenced part of the CDR3 DNA is TGTTCCAGCAGCTTTCGACAGCATAATGAAAAA. Full variable domain (rest looked up from reference TRBV7-9 and TRBJ1-4): DTGVSQNPRHKITKRGQNVTFRCDPISEHNRLYWYRQTLGQGPEFLTYFQNEAQLEKSRLLSDRFSAERPKGSFSTLEIQRTEQGDSAMYLCSSSFRQHNEKLFFGSGTQLSVL.

This clone was found a few times. The CDR3 extends 3 residues past the end of the read, so its final part is completed from the germline J gene. Within the sample, other DNA sequences also encode this same CDR3. The chain couples TRBV18 to TRBJ2-2; D is unclear. The germline V gene has CDR1 KGHSH and CDR2 LQKENI. Trimming cost V 5 bases and J 1 base, with 8 bases left between them. This CDR3 has 14 amino acids. This chain's CDR3 is CASSRAGNTGELFF. Partial CDR3 DNA: TGTGCCAGCTCAAGGGCAGGGAACACCGGGGAG.

With respect to this clone: The sequenced fragment ends 3 residues before the CDR3 boundary, so the rest is inferred from the germline J gene. The chain joins TRBV2 to TRBJ1-1, with D possibly being TRBD1 (6 bases). Germline assignment: CDR1 SNHLY and CDR2 FYNNEI. Trimming removed 11 bases at V and 4 bases at J, with 17 bases between. This CDR3 has 13 amino acids. The sequenced CDR3 bases are TGTGCCGGCGTGCAGGGGCCTCGCACTGAA. The encoded protein is CAGVQGPRTE. The full-length CDR3 reads as CAGVQGPRTEAFF.

This clone occurred many times. The read terminates 3 residues before the CDR3 end, so the remaining end is supplied by the germline J gene. At the DNA level, this CDR3 is encoded by other sequences in the same sample as well. This chain joins TRBV2 and TRBJ2-2; TRBD1 matches at 10 bases. In germline, CDR1 is SNHLY, CDR2 FYNNEI. The CDR3 sequence is 13 residues long. J gave up 5 bases and V 8 bases, and 2 bases lay outside the gene matches. Partial CDR3 DNA: TGTGCCAGCCGGGACAGGGGTACCGGGGAG. It translates to CASRDRGTGE. The full CDR3 sequence reads CASRDRGTGELFF.

This clone was seen a handful of times. Coverage ceases 3 residues before the CDR3 finishes, and the germline J gene fills in the end. The chain recombines TRBV7-7 with TRBJ1-2; 9 positions match TRBD1. The CDR3 runs to 13 residues. V dropped 10 bases and J dropped 7; count of bases not matched to a gene: 10. CDR1 is SSHAT and CDR2 is FNYEAQ in the germline V gene (reference sequence). Here the CDR3 reads CATYVDRGVGYTF. CDR3 bases read: TGTGCCACCTACGTCGACAGGGGGGTTGGC.

A few counts support this clone. Sequencing ends 3 residues short of the CDR3 end; the germline J gene provides the rest. This rearrangement joins TRBV30 to TRBJ1-6; 9 bases align to TRBD1. The CDR3 is made up of 14 amino acids. Trimming took 2 bases from V and 9 from J; bases not matched to a gene: 5. Germline CDR1 is GTSNPN and CDR2 is SVGIG (reference sequence). The CDR3 loop is CAWSQDRGGSPLHF. The DNA read from the CDR3 is TGTGCCTGGAGTCAGGACAGGGGTGGTTCACCC.

The sample holds many counts of this clone. The read ends 3 residues before the CDR3 terminus; that terminus is restored from the germline J gene. The V call is TRBV2, the J call TRBJ1-5; TRBD1 might be the D (5 bases). CDR1 and CDR2 (germline): SNHLY, FYNNEI. This CDR3 is built from 16 residues. The V end was cut by 4 bases, the J end by 6 bases, with 19 bases between. CDR3 region: CASSAWGVSSPQPQHF. CDR3 bases read: TGTGCCAGCAGTGCGTGGGGCGTCTCGAGCCCTCAGCCC.

For this clone: Read data end 3 residues before the CDR3 end; the end is taken from the germline J gene. The chain couples TRBV30 to TRBJ2-5; D possibly corresponds to TRBD2 (6 bases). Looked up from germline, CDR1 is GTSNPN and CDR2 is SVGIG (reference sequence). The ends were cut back, 1 base at V and 4 bases at J, with 10 bases in the middle. The CDR3 contains 13 residues. CDR3: CAWSGGARETQYF. The sequenced part of the CDR3 DNA is TGTGCCTGGAGTGGCGGGGCCCGAGAGACC.

This clone was detected only a few times. The read ends 3 residues shy of where the CDR3 ends; the end is completed using the germline J gene. This chain links TRBV20-1 with TRBJ2-7, with 10 nucleotides matching TRBD1. V dropped 5 bases and J dropped 0; count of bases not matched to a gene: 16. Germline-derived CDR1 and CDR2 are DFQATT and SNEGSKA (reference sequence). There are 18 residues in the CDR3. The CDR3 bases that were read are TGCAGTGCTCCTACCGGGACAGGGGTCGTTTGGAGCTCCTACGAG. Encoded protein: CSAPTGTGVVWSSYE. The CDR3 in full is CSAPTGTGVVWSSYEQYF.